This entry lists 28 T cell receptor beta chains sequenced from one sample in a study of T-cell reconstitution after alpha-beta-depleted transplantation in children. Library preparation (for TCRbeta) was performed with unique molecular identifiers. TCRdb ran MiXCR on the PCR reads and lists one entry per CDR3 protein. The data contain some 520,000 distinct CDR3 sequences, 30% to 35% of them singletons. The sample here was PBMCs from the stem cell graft donor, taken from the stem cell graft. The source of these receptors is a human donor who donated a stem cell graft to a child with aplastic anemia.

This clonotype was seen more than once but under ten times. The chain uses TRBV6-1 and TRBJ2-1, with 12 bases matching TRBD2. The CDR3 covers 14 residues. Looked up from germline, CDR1 is MNHNS and CDR2 is SASEGT. The ends lost 6 bases at V and 10 bases at J; junction bases unmatched: 7. The CDR3 nucleotides are TGTGCCAGCAGACAACCGGGACTAGCGGGCGAGCAGTTCTTC. It specifies CASRQPGLAGEQFF.

The chain employs TRBV4-3 and TRBJ2-1; TRBD2 agrees at 7 bases. J lost 8 bases, V lost 5 bases, and 12 bases had no gene match. The CDR3 consists of 15 residues. CDR1 LGHNA and CDR2 YSLEER come from the germline V gene. CDR3 in DNA: TGCGCCAGCAGCGCAGGCGGGAGCCCTAGCTATGAGCAGTTCTTC. Its protein is CASSAGGSPSYEQFF.

This chain joins TRBV19 and TRBJ1-5, with 8 bases aligning to TRBD1. Trimming took 6 bases from V and 7 from J; bases not matched to a gene: 11. The CDR3 covers 15 residues. The germline gives CDR1 LNHDA, CDR2 SQIVND (reference sequence). CDR3 amino acids: CASRPRTGGGQPQHF. The CDR3 DNA is TGTGCCAGTAGGCCCCGTACAGGGGGAGGCCAGCCCCAGCATTTT. Based on the CDR3 plus reference TRBV19 and TRBJ1-5, the full variable domain is DGGITQSPKYLFRKEGQNVTLSCEQNLNHDAMYWYRQDPGQGLRLIYYSQIVNDFQKGDIAEGYSVSREKKESFPLTVTSAQKNPTAFYLCASRPRTGGGQPQHFGDGTRLSIL.

This sequence joins TRBV11-2 and TRBJ1-4; 7 bases agree with TRBD1. The length of the CDR3 is 14 residues. CDR1 is SGHAT, CDR2 FQNNGV, per germline. The J segment lost 8 bases and the V segment lost 5 bases, leaving 8 bases of the junction unmatched. CDR3 DNA: TGTGCCAGCAGCGGGGACAGTGGTCCCGAAAAACTGTTTTTT. This gives the protein CASSGDSGPEKLFF.

This clonotype was detected only a few times. The chain combines TRBV7-2 with TRBJ1-2, with D possibly TRBD1 on 5 matching bases. This CDR3 contains 14 residues. Germline assignment: CDR1 SGHTA and CDR2 FQGNSA. V was shortened by 4 bases and J by 3 bases, with 12 bases between the two germline ends. CDR3 amino acids: CASSSKGTDYGYTF. Written as DNA, the CDR3 is TGTGCCAGCAGCTCGAAAGGGACGGACTATGGCTACACCTTC. Complete variable domain (other parts from reference TRBV7-2 and TRBJ1-2): GAGVSQSPSNKVTEKGKDVELRCDPISGHTALYWYRQSLGQGLEFLIYFQGNSAPDKSGLPSDRFSAERTGGSVSTLTIQRTQQEDSAVYLCASSSKGTDYGYTFGSGTRLTVV.

V gene TRBV15 combines with J gene TRBJ2-1, with D maybe TRBD1 (5 bases). The germline gives CDR1 LNHNV, CDR2 YYDKDF (reference sequence). This CDR3 has 13 amino acids. V lost 3 bases and J 10 bases, leaving 13 bases between the germline ends. This chain's CDR3 is CATSRNQGNEQFF. The CDR3 DNA sequence: TGTGCCACCAGCAGGAACCAGGGAAACGAGCAGTTCTTC.

The chain is built from TRBV29-1 and TRBJ1-1; D is ambiguous. The CDR3 is made up of 15 amino acids. Germline CDR1 and CDR2: SQVTM and ANQGSEA. V gave up 0 bases and J gave up 0 bases, with 11 bases separating them. The CDR3 coding sequence is TGCAGCGTTGAAGATCGATTCACTTTGAACACTGAAGCTTTCTTT. This sequence encodes CSVEDRFTLNTEAFF.

The chain is built from TRBV12-3 or TRBV12-4 and TRBJ1-1; 8 nucleotides match TRBD1. After removal of 0 bases from V and 0 bases from J, the junction contained 6 bases not matched to a gene. The CDR3 runs to 17 residues. CDR3 DNA: TGTGCCAGCAGTTTAGCCCGGACAGGGACAATGAACACTGAAGCTTTCTTT. Its protein product is CASSLARTGTMNTEAFF.

This clonotype has just a few counts. DNA for the CDR3: TGCAGTGCTAGTACAGGCCCCGCGGAGCCCCAGCATTTT. The encoded protein is CSASTGPAEPQHF. The genes are TRBV20-1 and TRBJ1-5; tentatively, D is TRBD1 (5 bases). CDR3 size: 13 residues. Between the trimmed V and J ends, which lost 3 bases and 8 bases, there was a span of 14 bases. In germline, CDR1 is DFQATT, CDR2 SNEGSKA (reference sequence).

The gene calls are TRBV5-8 and TRBJ1-5, with a possible D match to TRBD1 (5 bases). Germline CDR1 is SGHTS and CDR2 is YDEGEE. This CDR3 has 16 residues. With 3 bases removed from V and 0 bases from J, the gap between germline ends came to 13 bases. In nucleotides, the CDR3 is TGTGCCAGCAGCTGGAATCAGGGATATAGCAATCAGCCCCAGCATTTT. It translates to CASSWNQGYSNQPQHF.

J is TRBJ2-2 and V is TRBV10-3; 10 nucleotides match TRBD1. After removal of 6 bases from V and 6 bases from J, the junction contained 1 base not matched to a gene. The CDR3 length is 13 residues. Germline V gene sequence: CDR1 ENHRY, CDR2 SYGVKD. The CDR3 DNA reads TGTGCCATCAGCGGGACAGGGGCCGGGGAGCTGTTTTTT. It yields the protein CAISGTGAGELFF.

The rearrangement links TRBV28 to TRBJ2-1; 12 nucleotides match TRBD2. The CDR3 runs 16 residues. Germline CDR1 and CDR2: MDHEN and SYDVKM. With 6 bases clipped from V and 6 bases from J, the junction kept 9 bases outside the gene matches. The CDR3 reads CASRILGTSGLNEQFF. CDR3 nucleotide sequence: TGTGCCAGCAGAATCCTCGGGACTAGCGGGCTCAATGAGCAGTTCTTC.

The V and J genes are TRBV28 and TRBJ1-1, with TRBD1 matching over 7 bases. Unmatched junction bases numbered 11, after V lost 6 bases and J lost 1 base. The V gene's germline CDR1 is MDHEN and CDR2 SYDVKM. The CDR3 loop spans 16 amino acids. The CDR3 nucleotides are TGTGCCAGCAGCGTAACCCCAGGGGGAGGGAACACTGAAGCTTTCTTT. Its protein product is CASSVTPGGGNTEAFF. The variable domain in full, completed from reference TRBV28 and TRBJ1-1, reads DVKVTQSSRYLVKRTGEKVFLECVQDMDHENMFWYRQDPGLGLRLIYFSYDVKMKEKGDIPEGYSVSREKKERFSLILESASTNQTSMYLCASSVTPGGGNTEAFFGQGTRLTVV.

This sequence joins TRBV29-1 and TRBJ2-5, with 8 bases matching TRBD1. Trimming at V came to 6 bases and at J to 3 bases, leaving 6 bases not matched to a gene. CDR1 SQVTM and CDR2 ANQGSEA come from the germline V gene. The CDR3 loop spans 13 amino acids. This CDR3 reads CSVCAGGEETQYF. For the CDR3, the DNA is TGCAGCGTCTGCGCAGGGGGCGAAGAGACCCAGTACTTC.

This clonotype was seen a handful of times. The genes are TRBV18 and TRBJ1-6; tentative D call: TRBD1 (5 bases). This CDR3 is 15 amino acids long. Germline V gene data show CDR1 as KGHSH and CDR2 as LQKENI. V was cut by 3 bases and J by 9 bases, with 15 bases left in between. The CDR3 here is CASSPEWTSGSPLHF. For the CDR3, the DNA is TGTGCCAGCTCACCGGAATGGACATCGGGTTCACCCCTCCACTTT.

The genes are TRBV5-6 and TRBJ2-7; D might be TRBD1 (5 bases). The CDR3 runs 15 residues. Germline assignment: CDR1 SGHDT and CDR2 YYEEEE. With 0 bases removed from V and 2 bases from J, the gap between germline ends came to 12 bases. CDR3 region: CASSLANRFTYEQYV. DNA for the CDR3: TGTGCCAGCAGCTTGGCCAACAGGTTTACCTACGAGCAGTACGTC.

This clonotype was found once. The chain combines TRBV9 with TRBJ2-2; 9 bases line up with TRBD2. CDR3 length equals 17 residues. Looked up from germline, CDR1 is SGDLS and CDR2 is YYNGEE. V shed 2 bases and J 2 bases; nucleotides not matched to a gene: 7. CDR3 nucleotide sequence: TGTGCCAGCAGCGTGATTCCTAGCGGGAAAAACACCGGGGAGCTGTTTTTT. This encodes CASSVIPSGKNTGELFF. The whole variable domain, filled in from reference TRBV9 and TRBJ2-2, reads DSGVTQTPKHLITATGQRVTLRCSPRSGDLSVYWYQQSLDQGLQFLIQYYNGEERAKGNILERFSAQQFPDLHSELNLSSLELGDSALYFCASSVIPSGKNTGELFFGEGSRLTVL.

This clonotype was seen a handful of times. The chain links TRBV6-4 to TRBJ2-3; the D is unclear. With 8 bases removed from V and 4 bases from J, the gap between germline ends came to 19 bases. Germline V gives CDR1 MRHNA, CDR2 SNTAGT. CDR3 length: 15 residues. The CDR3 sequence is CASPPPANLADTQYF. The CDR3 bases are TGTGCCAGCCCCCCTCCGGCAAACCTGGCAGATACGCAGTATTTT.

This clonotype was observed a few times. This rearrangement joins TRBV5-1 to TRBJ1-2; possibly TRBD1 for D (5 bases). The CDR3 covers 12 residues. CDR1 and CDR2 (germline): SGHRS, YFSETQ. Between the trimmed V and J ends, which lost 4 bases and 7 bases, there was a span of 11 bases. In DNA form, the CDR3 reads TGCGCCAGCAGCCAAGACAGAGGTGGCTACACCTTC. Amino acids: CASSQDRGGYTF.

The chain couples TRBV27 to TRBJ1-1; D remains ambiguous. The CDR3 is 16 amino acids. Trimming took 0 bases from V and 5 from J, leaving 16 bases between them. Germline assignment: CDR1 MNHEY and CDR2 SMNVEV (reference sequence). This CDR3 reads CASSLSRTRAGTEAFF. CDR3 in DNA: TGTGCCAGCAGTTTATCGCGGACCCGGGCTGGGACTGAAGCTTTCTTT.

This chain joins TRBV5-1 and TRBJ2-5; TRBD1 is a possible D gene (6 bases). Germline V CDR1 and CDR2: SGHRS, YFSETQ. The CDR3 consists of 15 residues. V dropped 4 bases and J dropped 2 bases, with 15 bases sitting between them. CDR3 protein: CASSAEGGQQETQYF. As DNA, the CDR3 is TGCGCCAGCAGCGCCGAGGGTGGACAGCAAGAGACCCAGTACTTC.

The rearrangement joins TRBV20-1 to TRBJ2-5; no clear D. Germline loops: CDR1 DFQATT, CDR2 SNEGSKA (reference sequence). The V and J ends lost 6 bases and 1 base respectively, with 12 bases between them. The CDR3 is 13 residues long. The CDR3 spells CSAARGTQETQYF. CDR3 nucleotide sequence: TGCAGTGCCGCGAGAGGAACCCAAGAGACCCAGTACTTC.

This clonotype was detected only a few times. The rearrangement uses TRBV6-5 and TRBJ1-5; D is unclear. This CDR3 contains 13 residues. Germline V gene data show CDR1 as MNHEY and CDR2 as SVGAGI. Trimming shortened V by 2 bases and J by 4 bases, and 6 bases separated the two germline ends. The chain's CDR3 is CASSYTRNQPQHF. DNA of the CDR3: TGTGCCAGCAGTTACACCCGGAATCAGCCCCAGCATTTT.

This clonotype was seen at least ten times. This chain joins TRBV12-3 or TRBV12-4 and TRBJ2-1; TRBD2 agrees at 11 bases. V lost 5 bases, J lost 7 bases, and 7 bases stayed unmatched. The CDR3 covers 15 residues. The CDR3, as DNA: TGTGCCAGCAGTCTTCTGACTAGCGGGGCTAATGAGCAGTTCTTC. It translates to CASSLLTSGANEQFF.

The genes are TRBV4-2 and TRBJ2-1; 14 bases are a match to TRBD2. The trim removed 5 bases at V and 2 bases at J, leaving 11 bases unmatched. The CDR3 loop spans 19 amino acids. CDR1 is LGHNA and CDR2 is YNFKEQ in the germline V gene. For the CDR3, the DNA is TGTGCCAGCAGCGCTAAACGACTAGCGGGAGGGTTAACCTACAATGAGCAGTTCTTC. It yields the protein CASSAKRLAGGLTYNEQFF.

This chain uses TRBV7-9 with TRBJ2-1; 7 bases agree with TRBD2. Trimming cost V 2 bases and J 5 bases; bases outside gene matches: 6. This CDR3 is built from 15 residues. CDR1 is SEHNR and CDR2 is FQNEAQ in the germline V gene (reference sequence). In DNA form, the CDR3 reads TGTGCCAGCAGCTTACGCCCCAGCGGGGACAATGAGCAGTTCTTC. Translating gives CASSLRPSGDNEQFF.

This clonotype has just one count. The V call is TRBV5-6, the J call TRBJ2-3; 8 positions agree with TRBD2. The germline V gene encodes CDR1 SGHDT and CDR2 YYEEEE. The V and J ends lost 3 bases and 5 bases, in that order; junction bases with no gene match: 2. The CDR3 contains 13 residues. CDR3 nucleotides: TGTGCCAGCAGCTGGACTAGCCTAGATACGCAGTATTTT. It translates to CASSWTSLDTQYF.

The chain uses TRBV6-1 and TRBJ2-5, with 7 bases fitting TRBD2. The CDR3 loop spans 15 amino acids. The germline CDR1 and CDR2 sequences are MNHNS and SASEGT. Trimming at V came to 4 bases and at J to 5 bases, leaving 10 bases not matched to a gene. CDR3 bases: TGTGCCAGCAGTGGAGCTAGCGGTACTTTGGAGACCCAGTACTTC. It encodes CASSGASGTLETQYF.